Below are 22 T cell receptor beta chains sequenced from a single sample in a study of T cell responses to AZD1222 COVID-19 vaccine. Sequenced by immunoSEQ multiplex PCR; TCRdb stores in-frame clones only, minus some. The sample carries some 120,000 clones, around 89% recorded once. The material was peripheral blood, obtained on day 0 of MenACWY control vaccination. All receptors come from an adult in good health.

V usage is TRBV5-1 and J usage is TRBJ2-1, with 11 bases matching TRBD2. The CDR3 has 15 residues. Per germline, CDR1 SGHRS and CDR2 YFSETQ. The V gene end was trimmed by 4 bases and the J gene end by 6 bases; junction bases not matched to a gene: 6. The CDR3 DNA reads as TGCGCCAGCAGCCAAACTAGCGGGAGCGTCAATGAGCAGTTCTTC. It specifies CASSQTSGSVNEQFF.

The CDR3 sequence is CASKGAVSKRETQYF. The CDR3 DNA reads TGTGCCAGCAAAGGCGCGGTCTCCAAAAGAGAGACCCAGTACTTC. This rearrangement joins TRBV6-1 to TRBJ2-5; D gene uncertain. Germline CDR1 and CDR2: MNHNS and SASEGT. The CDR3 has 15 residues. With 7 bases removed from V and 4 bases from J, the gap between germline ends came to 19 bases.

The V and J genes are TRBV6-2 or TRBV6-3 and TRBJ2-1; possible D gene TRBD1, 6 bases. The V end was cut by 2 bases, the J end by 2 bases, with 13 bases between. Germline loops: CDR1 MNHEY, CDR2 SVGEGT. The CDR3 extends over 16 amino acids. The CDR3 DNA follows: TGTGCCAGCAGTTACGATACAGGGTCCACCTACAATGAGCAGTTCTTC. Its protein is CASSYDTGSTYNEQFF.

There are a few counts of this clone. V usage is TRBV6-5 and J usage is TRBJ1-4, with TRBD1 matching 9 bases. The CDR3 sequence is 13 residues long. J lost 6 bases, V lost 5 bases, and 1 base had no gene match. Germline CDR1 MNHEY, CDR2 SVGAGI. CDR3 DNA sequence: TGTGCCAGCAGTAGGGACAGGGATGAAAAACTGTTTTTT. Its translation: CASSRDRDEKLFF.

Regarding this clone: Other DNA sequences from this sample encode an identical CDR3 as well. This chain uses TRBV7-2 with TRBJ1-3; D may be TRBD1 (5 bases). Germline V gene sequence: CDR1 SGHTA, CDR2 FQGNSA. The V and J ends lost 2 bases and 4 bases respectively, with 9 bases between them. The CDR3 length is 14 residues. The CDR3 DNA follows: TGTGCCAGCAGCTTAACTGGGGCCGGAAACACCATATATTTT. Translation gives CASSLTGAGNTIYF.

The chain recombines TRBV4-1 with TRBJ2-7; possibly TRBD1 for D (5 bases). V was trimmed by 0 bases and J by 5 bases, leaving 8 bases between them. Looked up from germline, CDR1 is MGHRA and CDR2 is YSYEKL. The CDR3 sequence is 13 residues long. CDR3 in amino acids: CASSQDQGHEQYF. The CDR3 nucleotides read TGCGCCAGCAGCCAAGACCAGGGCCACGAGCAGTACTTC.

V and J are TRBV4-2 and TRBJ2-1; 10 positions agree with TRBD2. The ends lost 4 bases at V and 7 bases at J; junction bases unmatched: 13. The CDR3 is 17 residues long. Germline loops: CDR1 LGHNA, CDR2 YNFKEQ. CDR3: CASSRTPAGGFRNEQFF. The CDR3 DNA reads TGTGCCAGCAGCCGAACCCCAGCGGGAGGGTTTAGAAATGAGCAGTTCTTC.

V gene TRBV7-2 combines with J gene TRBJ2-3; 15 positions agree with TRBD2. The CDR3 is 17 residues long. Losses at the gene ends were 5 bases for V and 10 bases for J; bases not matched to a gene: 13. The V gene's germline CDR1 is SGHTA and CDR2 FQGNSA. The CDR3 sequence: CASSPPGLAGGGRSQYF. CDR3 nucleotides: TGTGCCAGCAGCCCACCTGGACTAGCGGGAGGGGGGCGGTCGCAGTATTTT.

The CDR3 DNA is TGTGCCAGCAGCCAACCGGGGAGCGGGAGTCCGGGCACCGGGGAGCTGTTTTTT. Amino acid sequence: CASSQPGSGSPGTGELFF. The V call is TRBV7-3, the J call TRBJ2-2; 8 bases are a match to TRBD2. The CDR3 is 18 amino acids. Looked up from germline, CDR1 is SGHTA and CDR2 is FQGTGA. The ends lost 5 bases at V and 4 bases at J; junction bases unmatched: 15.

CDR3 in amino acids: CASSSTGMGRQPQHF. The CDR3 DNA is TGTGCCAGCAGCTCTACTGGAATGGGCCGTCAGCCCCAGCATTTT. This chain connects TRBV7-2 to TRBJ1-5, with unresolved D. Germline lookup yields CDR1 SGHTA and CDR2 FQGNSA. This CDR3 contains 15 residues. The germline V and J ends were trimmed by 4 bases and 6 bases, with 16 bases remaining between them. The full variable domain, with the rest looked up from reference TRBV7-2 and TRBJ1-5, is GAGVSQSPSNKVTEKGKDVELRCDPISGHTALYWYRQSLGQGLEFLIYFQGNSAPDKSGLPSDRFSAERTGGSVSTLTIQRTQQEDSAVYLCASSSTGMGRQPQHFGDGTRLSIL.

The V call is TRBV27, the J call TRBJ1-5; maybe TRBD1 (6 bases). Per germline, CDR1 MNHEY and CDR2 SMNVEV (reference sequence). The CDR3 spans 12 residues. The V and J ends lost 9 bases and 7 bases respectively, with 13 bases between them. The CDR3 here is CARRGLGQPQHF. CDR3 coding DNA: TGTGCCAGACGGGGGCTTGGGCAGCCCCAGCATTTT.

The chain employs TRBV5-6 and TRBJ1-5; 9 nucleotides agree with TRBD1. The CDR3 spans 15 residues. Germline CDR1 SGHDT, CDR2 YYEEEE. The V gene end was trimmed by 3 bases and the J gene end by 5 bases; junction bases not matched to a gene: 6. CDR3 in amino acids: CASSSRTGVDQPQHF. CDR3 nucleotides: TGTGCCAGCAGCTCCCGGACAGGGGTTGATCAGCCCCAGCATTTT.

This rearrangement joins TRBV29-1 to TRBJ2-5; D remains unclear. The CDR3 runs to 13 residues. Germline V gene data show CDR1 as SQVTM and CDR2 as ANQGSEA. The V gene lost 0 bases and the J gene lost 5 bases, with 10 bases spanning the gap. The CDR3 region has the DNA TGCAGCGTTGAAGAAGGAGCCGGGGAGACCCAGTACTTC. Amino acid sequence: CSVEEGAGETQYF.

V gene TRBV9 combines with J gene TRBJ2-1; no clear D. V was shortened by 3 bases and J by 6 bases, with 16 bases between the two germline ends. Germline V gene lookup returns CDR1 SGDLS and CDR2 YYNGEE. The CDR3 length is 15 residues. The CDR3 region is CASSGSPGVGNEQFF. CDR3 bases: TGTGCCAGCAGCGGCTCCCCTGGGGTTGGCAATGAGCAGTTCTTC.

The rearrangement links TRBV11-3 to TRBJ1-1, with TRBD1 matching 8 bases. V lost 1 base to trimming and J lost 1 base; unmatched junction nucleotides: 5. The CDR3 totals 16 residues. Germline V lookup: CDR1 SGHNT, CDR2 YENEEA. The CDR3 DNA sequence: TGTGCCAGCAGCTTAGGAAGAGGACAGGGGAACACTGAAGCTTTCTTT. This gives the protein CASSLGRGQGNTEAFF.

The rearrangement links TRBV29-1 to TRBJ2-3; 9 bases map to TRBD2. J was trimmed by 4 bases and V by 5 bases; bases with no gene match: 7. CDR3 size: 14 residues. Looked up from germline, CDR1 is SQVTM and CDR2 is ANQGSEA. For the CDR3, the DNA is TGCAGCGTTCTACCCGGACTAGCGTCAGATACGCAGTATTTT. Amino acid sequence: CSVLPGLASDTQYF.

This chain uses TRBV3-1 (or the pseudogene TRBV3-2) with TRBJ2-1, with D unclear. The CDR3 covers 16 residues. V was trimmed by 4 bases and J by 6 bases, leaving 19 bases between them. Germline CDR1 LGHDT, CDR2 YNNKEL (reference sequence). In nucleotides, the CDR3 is TGTGCCAGCAGCCTGTACACTTGGATCAACGTCAATGAGCAGTTCTTC. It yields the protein CASSLYTWINVNEQFF.

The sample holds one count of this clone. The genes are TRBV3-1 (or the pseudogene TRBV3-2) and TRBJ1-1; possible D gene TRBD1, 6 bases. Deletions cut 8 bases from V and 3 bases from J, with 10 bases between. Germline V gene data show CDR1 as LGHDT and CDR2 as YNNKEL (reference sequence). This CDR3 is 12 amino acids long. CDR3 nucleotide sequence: TGTGCCAGCGGGACACCAGACACTGAAGCTTTCTTT. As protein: CASGTPDTEAFF.

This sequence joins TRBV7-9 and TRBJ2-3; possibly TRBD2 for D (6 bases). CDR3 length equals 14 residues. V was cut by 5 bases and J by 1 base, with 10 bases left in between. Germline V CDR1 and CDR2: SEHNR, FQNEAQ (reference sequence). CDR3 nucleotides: TGTGCCAGCAGCCGACTAGGGGGCACAGATACGCAGTATTTT. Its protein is CASSRLGGTDTQYF.

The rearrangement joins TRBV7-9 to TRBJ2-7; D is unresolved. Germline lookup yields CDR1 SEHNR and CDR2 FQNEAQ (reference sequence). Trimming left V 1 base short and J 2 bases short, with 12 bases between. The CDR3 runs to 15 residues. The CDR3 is CASSLDVSTTYEQYF. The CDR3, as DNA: TGTGCCAGCAGCTTAGACGTATCCACCACCTACGAGCAGTACTTC.

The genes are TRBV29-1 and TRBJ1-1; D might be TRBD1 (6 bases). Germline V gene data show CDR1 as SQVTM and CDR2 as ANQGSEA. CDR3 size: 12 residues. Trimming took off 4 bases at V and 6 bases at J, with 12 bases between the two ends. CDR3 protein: CSVGRGNSEAFF. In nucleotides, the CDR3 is TGCAGCGTTGGCAGGGGAAACTCTGAAGCTTTCTTT. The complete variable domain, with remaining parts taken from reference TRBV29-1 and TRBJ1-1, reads SAVISQKPSRDICQRGTSLTIQCQVDSQVTMMFWYRQQPGQSLTLIATANQGSEATYESGFVIDKFPISRPNLTFSTLTVSNMSPEDSSIYLCSVGRGNSEAFFGQGTRLTVV.

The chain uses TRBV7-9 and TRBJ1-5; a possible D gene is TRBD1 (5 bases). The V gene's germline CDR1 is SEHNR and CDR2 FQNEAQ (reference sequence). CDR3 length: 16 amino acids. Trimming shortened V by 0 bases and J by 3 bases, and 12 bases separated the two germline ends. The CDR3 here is CASSLAAGQNNQPQHF. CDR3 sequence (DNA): TGTGCCAGCAGCTTAGCGGCCGGACAAAACAATCAGCCCCAGCATTTT.